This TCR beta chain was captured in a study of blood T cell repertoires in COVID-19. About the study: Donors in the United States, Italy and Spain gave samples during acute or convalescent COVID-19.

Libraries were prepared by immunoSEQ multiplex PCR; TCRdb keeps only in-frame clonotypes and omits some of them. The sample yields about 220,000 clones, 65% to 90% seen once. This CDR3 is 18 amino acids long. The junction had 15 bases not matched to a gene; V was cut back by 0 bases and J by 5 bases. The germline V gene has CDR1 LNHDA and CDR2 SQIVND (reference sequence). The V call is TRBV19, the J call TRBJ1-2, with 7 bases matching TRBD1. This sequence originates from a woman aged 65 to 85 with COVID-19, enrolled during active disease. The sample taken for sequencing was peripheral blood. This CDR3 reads CASSIDRVRTGTDYGYTF. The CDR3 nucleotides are TGTGCCAGTAGTATAGATCGGGTTCGAACCGGGACAGATTATGGCTACACCTTC. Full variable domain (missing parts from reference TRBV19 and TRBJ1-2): DGGITQSPKYLFRKEGQNVTLSCEQNLNHDAMYWYRQDPGQGLRLIYYSQIVNDFQKGDIAEGYSVSREKKESFPLTVTSAQKNPTAFYLCASSIDRVRTGTDYGYTFGSGTRLTVV.